The T cell receptor (beta chain) described here comes from a study of Graves' ophthalmopathy and Graves' hyperthyroidism (dated by TCRdb to about 2018). Study-wide context: Peripheral blood samples were taken at the time of initial diagnosis, before any treatment was given. The study used TCR beta repertoire signatures to distinguish Graves' ophthalmopathy from Graves' hyperthyroidism and to predict progression to ophthalmopathy. In total, some 130 blood samples were TCR-sequenced: approximately 42 ophthalmopathy, 80 or so hyperthyroidism and approximately 17 hyperthyroidism-to-ophthalmopathy patients. To explore V-J signatures distinguishing ophthalmopathy from hyperthyroidism, a discovery set of some 100 patients (about 43 ophthalmopathy, over 55 stable hyperthyroidism) was enrolled. An independent validation cohort was composed of 18 hyperthyroidism patients and approximately 15 patients who later progressed from hyperthyroidism to ophthalmopathy. In more than five hyperthyroidism patients, the T-cell repertoires found in thyroid tissue were compared with those found in blood. Once sampling was done, hyperthyroidism patients were given methimazole at a starting dose of 30 mg daily, while ophthalmopathy patients were given high-dose intravenous methylprednisolone.

This clonotype was seen a handful of times. No cognate antigen has been identified for it. No qualities accompany the bases; no much larger clone lies one base away. For CDR1 and CDR2, the germline V gene lists SGHDT and YYEEEE. Trimmed from V: 6 bases; trimmed from J: 1 base; junction bases lacking a gene match: 2. CDR3 length: 13 amino acids, cysteine to phenylalanine. Only the CDR3 DNA is retained, 39 bases long and in frame from the first base. On the study overall, not on this receptor specifically: No statistical method was used to predetermine the sample size, and group allocation was not hidden from the investigators. In validation, the model predicted ophthalmopathy progression with less than 71% sensitivity and around 72% specificity; roughly 12 predicted patients were CT-confirmed with GO in a median of approximately six months. Among expanded thyroid clonotypes with frequency above 0.001, most also showed up in blood, which suggests that blood repertoires may reflect the thyroid immune response. In cross-validation, the 13-signature model distinguished ophthalmopathy from stable hyperthyroidism with just over 85% sensitivity and roughly 81% specificity, and in the test set the corresponding values were approximately 80% and 75%.

For repertoire sequencing, TCR beta CDR3 regions were amplified from RNA transcripts. The first round of RT-PCR was done with HTBI primers and the Qiagen OneStep RT-PCR kit, and was followed by a second round of multiplex PCR, then size selection and purification. Sequencing of the libraries was carried out on an Illumina HiSeq2000 in paired-end mode with 100 bp reads. The study's processing was this. SOAPnuke was used to process the reads, removing any read that contained adapters or uncalled bases, had a mean Phred below 15, or lacked an exact match to the constant primer or identifier. High-quality paired reads were merged with COPE v1.2.5. Each unique nucleotide sequence was treated as a clonotype, and MiTCR v1.1 was used to align the clonotypes to the IMGT TRB V, D and J references. Analysis was restricted to V-J combinations with a frequency above 0.0001, which covered about 99% of repertoires. For each V-J combination, a TCR clonal expansion and chaos score was defined as the ratio of F50 clonal expansion to chaos observed in the TCRdist matrix. Welch's t-statistics and random forest were used to reduce features to about a dozen V-J combinations, which were fed into a naive Bayes classifier. Thyroid-blood repertoire similarity was quantified with the Morisita-Horn index. TCRdb reprocessed the public reads (quality trimming at Q25 with fastp, clone calling with MiXCR) and kept in-frame beta chains. Rows are unified per CDR3 protein, each entry keeping the most common DNA and genes. TCRdb, rather than the study authors, made the V and J calls. The table for this sample lists 650,000 to 900,000 distinct CDR3 sequences; 40% of them were counted only once. The biggest ten clones account for 40% to 55% of the sample.

Ophthalmopathy patients were characterized by moderately to severely active disease, a Clinical Activity Score of at least 3, a NOSPECS grade of at least 4, and a disease duration under 3 months. Patients with other autoimmune diseases, uncontrolled infections, pregnancy or lactation were excluded. Diagnosis relied on clinical symptoms, serum thyroxine, TRAb, thyroid ultrasound and orbital computed tomography. Ficoll-Paque density gradient centrifugation was used to isolate PBMCs from under 11 ml of fresh peripheral blood. Total RNA was extracted with Trizol reagent and quality-checked on an Agilent 2100 Bioanalyzer.

The sequence was obtained from an adult man with Graves' ophthalmopathy. Sequencing was performed on peripheral blood. Recombination joined TRBV5-6 with TRBJ2-5; TRBD1 matches 8 bases in the middle. The DNA sequence follows: TGTGCCAGCACAACAGGGGGCCAAGAGACCCAGTACTTC. This is translated as CASTTGGQETQYF.